The 17 T cell receptor beta chains reported below all come from one sample, sequenced in a study of blood T cell repertoires in COVID-19. The method was immunoSEQ multiplex PCR; TCRdb's version includes in-frame clones alone and lacks a portion of them. The sample lists around 340,000 clones, around 82% occurring once. The sample taken for sequencing was peripheral blood. Receptor source: a man younger than 40 with active or convalescent COVID-19.

The chain employs TRBV4-2 and TRBJ2-5; 7 bases are shared with TRBD2. Per the germline V gene, CDR1 is LGHNA and CDR2 is YNFKEQ. V lost 4 bases to trimming and J lost 5 bases; unmatched junction nucleotides: 10. This CDR3 comprises 15 residues. The DNA of the CDR3 is TGTGCCAGCAGCCCCCCAGCGGGATTAGGCGAGACCCAGTACTTC. It translates to CASSPPAGLGETQYF.

The CDR3 coding sequence is TGTGCCAGCAGCTTAACGGGAGGGAGCCAAGAGACCCAGTACTTC. It is translated as CASSLTGGSQETQYF. The chain combines TRBV7-3 with TRBJ2-5; TRBD2 matches at 7 bases. Trimming at V came to 0 bases and at J to 1 base, leaving 2 bases not matched to a gene. CDR3 length: 15 residues. The V gene's germline CDR1 is SGHTA and CDR2 FQGTGA.

The chain recombines TRBV7-2 with TRBJ2-5; the match to TRBD2 covers 7 bases. The germline V gene has CDR1 SGHTA and CDR2 FQGNSA. CDR3 length equals 14 residues. J gave up 9 bases and V 1 base, and 8 bases lay outside the gene matches. In nucleotides, the CDR3 is TGTGCCAGCAGCTTAGTGGCGGGGGAGGCGGCCCAGTACTTC. It is translated as CASSLVAGEAAQYF. The complete variable domain, with remaining parts taken from reference TRBV7-2 and TRBJ2-5, reads GAGVSQSPSNKVTEKGKDVELRCDPISGHTALYWYRQSLGQGLEFLIYFQGNSAPDKSGLPSDRFSAERTGGSVSTLTIQRTQQEDSAVYLCASSLVAGEAAQYFGPGTRLLVL.

CDR3 nucleotides: TGTGCCAGCAGCTACGGACTAGCCAGCGACGAGCAGTACTTC. Amino acid sequence: CASSYGLASDEQYF. V gene TRBV5-8 combines with J gene TRBJ2-7, with 8 bases matching TRBD2. CDR3 length: 14 residues. V trimming: 3 bases; J trimming: 5 bases; junction bases outside the gene matches: 7. The germline V gene encodes CDR1 SGHTS and CDR2 YDEGEE.

This chain connects TRBV7-2 to TRBJ1-4; D ambiguous. Germline-derived CDR1 and CDR2 are SGHTA and FQGNSA. The CDR3 length is 13 residues. V dropped 7 bases and J dropped 11 bases, with 17 bases sitting between them. In DNA form, the CDR3 reads TGTGCCAGCACTTCGAGGCGGCCCGAGAAACTGTTTTTT. This translates into CASTSRRPEKLFF.

The J gene is TRBJ2-7, the V gene TRBV30, with 10 bases that match TRBD2. With 1 base clipped from V and 1 base from J, the junction kept 7 bases outside the gene matches. Germline CDR1 is GTSNPN and CDR2 is SVGIG (reference sequence). The CDR3 covers 16 residues. The CDR3: CAWSGASGGPSYEQYF. As DNA, the CDR3 is TGTGCCTGGAGTGGCGCTAGCGGGGGCCCTTCCTACGAGCAGTACTTC.

The chain employs TRBV5-6 and TRBJ2-2, with 11 bases lining up with TRBD2. Germline CDR1 reads SGHDT; CDR2 reads YYEEEE. This CDR3 contains 17 residues. The ends lost 3 bases at V and 3 bases at J; junction bases unmatched: 7. The CDR3 region has the DNA TGTGCCAGCAGCTCGTATAGCGGGGGGGCGTACACCGGGGAGCTGTTTTTT. Translating gives CASSSYSGGAYTGELFF.

The rearrangement uses TRBV10-3 and TRBJ2-7; 15 bases line up with TRBD2. The CDR3 has 15 amino acids. The trim removed 6 bases at V and 6 bases at J, leaving 6 bases unmatched. CDR1 is ENHRY and CDR2 is SYGVKD in the germline V gene. This CDR3 is CAIRAGLAGGGEQYF. CDR3 coding DNA: TGTGCCATCAGGGCCGGACTAGCGGGAGGGGGCGAGCAGTACTTC.

The J gene is TRBJ2-2, the V gene TRBV7-8; TRBD2 agrees at 9 bases. V gave up 6 bases and J gave up 2 bases; unmatched junction bases: 4. This CDR3 has 15 residues. The germline V gene has CDR1 SGHVS and CDR2 FQNEAQ. In DNA, the CDR3 is TGTGCCAGCAGAACCGGGACTAGCAACACCGGGGAGCTGTTTTTT. Its translation is CASRTGTSNTGELFF.

The gene calls are TRBV5-1 and TRBJ2-7, with no clear D. V was trimmed by 0 bases and J by 0 bases, leaving 13 bases between them. Germline values: CDR1 SGHRS, CDR2 YFSETQ. This CDR3 comprises 16 residues. In DNA, the CDR3 is TGCGCCAGCAGCTTGGGAGGAGCGCTCCCCTCCTACGAGCAGTACTTC. This codes for CASSLGGALPSYEQYF. The variable domain in full, completed from reference TRBV5-1 and TRBJ2-7, reads KAGVTQTPRYLIKTRGQQVTLSCSPISGHRSVSWYQQTPGQGLQFLFEYFSETQRNKGNFPGRFSGRQFSNSRSEMNVSTLELGDSALYLCASSLGGALPSYEQYFGPGTRLTVT.

The V call is TRBV30, the J call TRBJ1-2; D possibly corresponds to TRBD1 (6 bases). Trimming pared 1 base from V and 4 bases from J, leaving 13 bases between. Germline V gene data show CDR1 as GTSNPN and CDR2 as SVGIG (reference sequence). The CDR3 has 14 residues. This chain's CDR3 is CAWSAGRGAYGYTF. CDR3 nucleotides: TGTGCCTGGAGTGCCGGCCGGGGGGCCTATGGCTACACCTTC.

The V and J genes are TRBV3-1 (or the pseudogene TRBV3-2) and TRBJ1-1, with 8 bases matching TRBD1. CDR3 size: 13 residues. After removal of 6 bases from V and 6 bases from J, the junction contained 6 bases not matched to a gene. CDR1 LGHDT and CDR2 YNNKEL come from the germline V gene (reference sequence). The CDR3: CASRLTGVSEAFF. The CDR3 DNA reads as TGTGCCAGCAGGTTGACAGGGGTCTCTGAAGCTTTCTTT.

On this clone: The junction departs from germline at one end; a sequencing error may be responsible. This chain links TRBV3-1 (or the pseudogene TRBV3-2) with TRBJ2-3, with 8 bases identical to TRBD2. This CDR3 is built from 14 residues. Per germline, CDR1 LGHDT and CDR2 YNNKEL (reference sequence). Here the CDR3 reads CASTPGLVAGGMNF. The CDR3 nucleotides read TGTGCCAGCACCCCTGGGCTGGTGGCGGGAGGAATGAATTTT.

The chain uses TRBV25-1 and TRBJ1-1; D remains unclear. Germline CDR1 and CDR2: MGHDK and SYGVNS. The ends were cut back, 7 bases at V and 1 base at J, with 4 bases in the middle. The CDR3 contains 11 residues. The CDR3 loop is CASIRNTEAFF. CDR3 DNA: TGTGCCAGCATCAGGAACACTGAAGCTTTCTTT.

V gene TRBV24-1 combines with J gene TRBJ2-7; D uncertain. Per the germline V gene, CDR1 is KGHDR and CDR2 is SFDVKD. Between the trimmed V and J ends, which lost 9 bases and 0 bases, there was a span of 11 bases. This CDR3 is built from 13 residues. The CDR3 is CATPTRVSYEQYF. The CDR3 DNA reads as TGTGCCACCCCTACCCGGGTCTCCTACGAGCAGTACTTC.

V and J are TRBV5-1 and TRBJ2-3; the D gene is possibly TRBD2 (6 bases). CDR3 length: 14 amino acids. The V and J ends lost 6 bases and 4 bases respectively, with 15 bases between them. The germline CDR1 and CDR2 sequences are SGHRS and YFSETQ. The CDR3 here is CASTRGFNSDTQYF. DNA of the CDR3: TGCGCCAGCACCCGGGGGTTTAACTCAGATACGCAGTATTTT.

The rearrangement joins TRBV6-5 to TRBJ1-2, with no clear D. The CDR3 is made up of 12 amino acids. Trimming left V 8 bases short and J 4 bases short, with 11 bases between. The germline V gene has CDR1 MNHEY and CDR2 SVGAGI. In nucleotides, the CDR3 is TGTGCCAGCGGAACAGCTATCTATGGCTACACCTTC. Translation: CASGTAIYGYTF.